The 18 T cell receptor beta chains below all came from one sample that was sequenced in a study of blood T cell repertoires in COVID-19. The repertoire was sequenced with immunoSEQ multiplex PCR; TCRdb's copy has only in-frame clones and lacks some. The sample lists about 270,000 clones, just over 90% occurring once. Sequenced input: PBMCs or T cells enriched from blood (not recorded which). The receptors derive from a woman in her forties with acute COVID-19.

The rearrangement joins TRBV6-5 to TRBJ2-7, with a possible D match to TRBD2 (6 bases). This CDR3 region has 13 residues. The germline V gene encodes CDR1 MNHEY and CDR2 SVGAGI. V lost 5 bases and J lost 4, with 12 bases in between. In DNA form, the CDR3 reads TGTGCCAGCAGTACCCCGACTAGTTACGAGCAGTACTTC. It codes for CASSTPTSYEQYF.

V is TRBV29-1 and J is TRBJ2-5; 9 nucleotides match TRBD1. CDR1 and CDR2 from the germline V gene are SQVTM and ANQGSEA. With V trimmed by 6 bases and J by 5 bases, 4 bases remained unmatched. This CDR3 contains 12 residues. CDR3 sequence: CSVAGTGETQYF. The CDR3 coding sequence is TGCAGCGTAGCCGGGACAGGGGAGACCCAGTACTTC.

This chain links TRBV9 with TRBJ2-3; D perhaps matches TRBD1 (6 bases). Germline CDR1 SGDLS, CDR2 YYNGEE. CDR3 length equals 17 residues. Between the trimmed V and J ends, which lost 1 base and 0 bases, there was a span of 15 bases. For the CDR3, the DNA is TGTGCCAGCAGCGTATCGACAGGCTCCTTAAGCACAGATACGCAGTATTTT. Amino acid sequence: CASSVSTGSLSTDTQYF.

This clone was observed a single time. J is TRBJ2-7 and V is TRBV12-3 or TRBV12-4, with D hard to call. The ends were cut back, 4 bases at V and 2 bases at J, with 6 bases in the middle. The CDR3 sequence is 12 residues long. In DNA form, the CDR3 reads TGTGCCAGCAGTTGGGCAACCTACGAGCAGTACTTC. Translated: CASSWATYEQYF.

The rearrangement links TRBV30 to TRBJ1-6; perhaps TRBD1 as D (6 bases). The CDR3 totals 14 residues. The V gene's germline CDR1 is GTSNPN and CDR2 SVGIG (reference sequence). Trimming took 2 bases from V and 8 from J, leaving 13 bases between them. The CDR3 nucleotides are TGTGCCTGGAGTAGGACAGCGGTTTATTCACCCCTCCACTTT. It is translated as CAWSRTAVYSPLHF.

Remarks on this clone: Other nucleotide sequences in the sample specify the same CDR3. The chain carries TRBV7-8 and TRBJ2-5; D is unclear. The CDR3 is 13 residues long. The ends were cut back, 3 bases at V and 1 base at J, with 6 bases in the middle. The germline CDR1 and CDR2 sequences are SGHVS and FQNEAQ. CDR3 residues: CASSFGPQETQYF. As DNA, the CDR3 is TGTGCCAGCAGCTTTGGGCCCCAAGAGACCCAGTACTTC.

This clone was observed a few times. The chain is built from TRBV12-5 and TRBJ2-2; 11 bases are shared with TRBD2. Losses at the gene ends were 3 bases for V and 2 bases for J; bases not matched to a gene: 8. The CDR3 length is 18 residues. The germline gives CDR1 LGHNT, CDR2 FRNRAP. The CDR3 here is CASGLYRGTSGNTGELFF. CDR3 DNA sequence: TGTGCTAGTGGTTTATATCGCGGGACTAGCGGAAACACCGGGGAGCTGTTTTTT. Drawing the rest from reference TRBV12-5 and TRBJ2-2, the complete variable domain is DARVTQTPRHKVTEMGQEVTMRCQPILGHNTVFWYRQTMMQGLELLAYFRNRAPLDDSGMPKDRFSAEMPDATLATLKIQPSEPRDSAVYFCASGLYRGTSGNTGELFFGEGSRLTVL.

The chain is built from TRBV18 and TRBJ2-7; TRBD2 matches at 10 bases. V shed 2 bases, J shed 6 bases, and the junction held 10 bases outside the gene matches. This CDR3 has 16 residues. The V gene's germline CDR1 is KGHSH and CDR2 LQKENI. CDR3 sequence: CASSPIPSGSKFEQYF. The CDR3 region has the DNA TGTGCCAGCTCACCAATCCCTAGCGGGAGCAAGTTCGAGCAGTACTTC.

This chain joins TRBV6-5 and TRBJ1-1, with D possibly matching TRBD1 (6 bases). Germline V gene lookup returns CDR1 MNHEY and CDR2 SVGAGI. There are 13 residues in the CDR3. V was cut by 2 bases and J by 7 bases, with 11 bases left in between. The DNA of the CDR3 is TGTGCCAGCAGTTACAACGGACAGCGTGAAGCTTTCTTT. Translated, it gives CASSYNGQREAFF.

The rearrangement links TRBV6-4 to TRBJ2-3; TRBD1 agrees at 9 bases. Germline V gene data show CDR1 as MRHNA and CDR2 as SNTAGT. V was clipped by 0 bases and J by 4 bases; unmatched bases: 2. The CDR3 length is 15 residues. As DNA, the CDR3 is TGTGCCAGCAGTGACTCGACAGGGGGTGCAGATACGCAGTATTTT. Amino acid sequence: CASSDSTGGADTQYF.

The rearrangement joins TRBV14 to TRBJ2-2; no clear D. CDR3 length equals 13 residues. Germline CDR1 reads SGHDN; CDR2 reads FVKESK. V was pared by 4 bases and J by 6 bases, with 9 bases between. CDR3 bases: TGTGCCAGCAGCCCCTCCCTGTCCGGGGAGCTGTTTTTT. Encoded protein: CASSPSLSGELFF.

CDR3 in amino acids: CASSLGDRGRTNEKLFF. Here the CDR3 DNA reads TGTGCCAGCAGCTTAGGCGACAGGGGGCGAACTAATGAAAAACTGTTTTTT. The chain employs TRBV7-9 and TRBJ1-4, with TRBD1 matching over 10 bases. Germline CDR1 and CDR2: SEHNR and FQNEAQ (reference sequence). The CDR3 is 17 amino acids. Trimming took 1 base from V and 1 from J; bases not matched to a gene: 3.

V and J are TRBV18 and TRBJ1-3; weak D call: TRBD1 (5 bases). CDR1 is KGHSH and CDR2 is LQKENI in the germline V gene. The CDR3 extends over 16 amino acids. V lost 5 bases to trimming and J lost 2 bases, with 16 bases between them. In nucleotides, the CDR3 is TGTGCCAGCTCAGCTATCAGGGTATCGGCTGGAAACACCATATATTTT. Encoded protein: CASSAIRVSAGNTIYF.

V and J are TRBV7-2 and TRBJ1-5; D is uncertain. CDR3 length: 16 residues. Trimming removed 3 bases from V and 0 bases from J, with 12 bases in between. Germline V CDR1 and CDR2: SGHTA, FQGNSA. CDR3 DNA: TGTGCCAGCAGCTTGGAGGTCGGCTATAGCAATCAGCCCCAGCATTTT. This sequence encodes CASSLEVGYSNQPQHF.

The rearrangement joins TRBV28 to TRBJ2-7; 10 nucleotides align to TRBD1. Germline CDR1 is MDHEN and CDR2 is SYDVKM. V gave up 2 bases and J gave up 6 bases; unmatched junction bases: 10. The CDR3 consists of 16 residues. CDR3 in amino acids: CASSLPLGTGEAEQYF. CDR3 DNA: TGTGCCAGCAGTTTACCCCTAGGGACAGGGGAAGCCGAGCAGTACTTC. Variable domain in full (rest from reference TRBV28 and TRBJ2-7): DVKVTQSSRYLVKRTGEKVFLECVQDMDHENMFWYRQDPGLGLRLIYFSYDVKMKEKGDIPEGYSVSREKKERFSLILESASTNQTSMYLCASSLPLGTGEAEQYFGPGTRLTVT.

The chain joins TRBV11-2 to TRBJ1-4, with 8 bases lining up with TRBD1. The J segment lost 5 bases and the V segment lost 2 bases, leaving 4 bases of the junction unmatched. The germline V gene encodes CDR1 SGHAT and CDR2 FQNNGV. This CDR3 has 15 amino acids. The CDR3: CASSLRRQGNEKLFF. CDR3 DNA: TGTGCCAGCAGCTTAAGGAGACAGGGGAATGAAAAACTGTTTTTT.

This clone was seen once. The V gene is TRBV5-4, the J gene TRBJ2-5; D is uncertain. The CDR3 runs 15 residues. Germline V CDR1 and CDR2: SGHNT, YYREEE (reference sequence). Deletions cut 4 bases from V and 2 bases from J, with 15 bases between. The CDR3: CASSPAENPQETQYF. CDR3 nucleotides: TGTGCCAGCAGCCCGGCGGAGAATCCTCAAGAGACCCAGTACTTC.

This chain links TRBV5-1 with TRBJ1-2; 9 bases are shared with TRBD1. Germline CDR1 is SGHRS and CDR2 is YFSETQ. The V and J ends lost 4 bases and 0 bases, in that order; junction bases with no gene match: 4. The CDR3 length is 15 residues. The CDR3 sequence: CASSRGTGTNYGYTF. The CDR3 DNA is TGCGCCAGCAGCAGGGGGACAGGGACTAACTATGGCTACACCTTC.